The sequence of this TCR beta chain was determined in a study of vaccination effects on CD4 cells after COVID-19. Sequencing used immunoSEQ multiplex PCR; TCRdb keeps in-frame clones, though not all of them. The data show about 73,000 clones, under 85% seen once. This clone was counted a single time. Its antigen is currently unknown. In the ViraFEST assay, antigen-specific CD4+ clonotypes were identified by expansion after peptide-pool stimulation. Following culture for around 9 days, CD4+ T cells were isolated. The healthy vaccine recipients, who had no prior SARS-CoV-2 infection, showed negative nucleocapsid antibodies. The trim removed 2 bases at V and 5 bases at J, leaving 5 bases unmatched. Germline CDR1 MNHNY, CDR2 SVGAGI (reference sequence). CDR3 length: 16 amino acids.

The receptor was derived from a human donor who received a COVID-19 vaccine. Sequencing used CD4+ T cells from PBMCs cultured with HCoV-NL63 spike peptides, obtained before COVID-19 vaccination. The genes are TRBV6-6 and TRBJ2-2, with 10 bases matching TRBD2. The CDR3 here is CASSYGGSGGTGELFF. The DNA of the CDR3 is TGTGCCAGCAGTTACGGAGGTAGCGGGGGGACCGGGGAGCTGTTTTTT.